One and the same sample provided the 22 T cell receptor beta chains below, sequenced in a study of blood T cell repertoires in COVID-19. Repertoires were generated with immunoSEQ multiplex PCR, while TCRdb's copy carries only in-frame clones and drops some. The repertoire holds roughly 160,000 clones, approximately 81% seen once, with 1% to 1.2% in the top ten. The sample taken for sequencing was peripheral blood. All receptors come from a man in his forties or fifties with acute or convalescent COVID-19.

This clone was seen a single time. The chain recombines TRBV11-2 with TRBJ1-4, with no clear D. The length of the CDR3 is 14 residues. Germline V gene lookup returns CDR1 SGHAT and CDR2 FQNNGV. V was pared by 5 bases and J by 5 bases, with 12 bases between. CDR3 DNA sequence: TGTGCCAGCAGCGCAGGTTTGCGAAATGAAAAACTGTTTTTT. Residues: CASSAGLRNEKLFF.

The chain combines TRBV18 with TRBJ1-4, with D unclear. Germline V CDR1 and CDR2: KGHSH, LQKENI. V lost 5 bases, J lost 4 bases, and 8 bases lay in between. This CDR3 is built from 13 residues. CDR3 region: CASSSGSNEKLFF. The DNA of the CDR3 is TGTGCCAGCTCAAGTGGCAGTAATGAAAAACTGTTTTTT.

This clone was seen a single time. The CDR3 coding sequence is TGCGCCAGCAGCTCCCCGCCACAGGATGGCTACACCTTC. Translation gives CASSSPPQDGYTF. V is TRBV5-1 and J is TRBJ1-2; D is perhaps TRBD1 (5 bases). V was shortened by 3 bases and J by 6 bases, with 12 bases between the two germline ends. Germline-derived CDR1 and CDR2 are SGHRS and YFSETQ. The CDR3 is 13 amino acids.

This clone was counted only a few times. V is TRBV18 and J is TRBJ1-2, with unresolved D. With 2 bases removed from V and 6 bases from J, the gap between germline ends came to 10 bases. The length of the CDR3 is 13 residues. Per germline, CDR1 KGHSH and CDR2 LQKENI. In DNA, the CDR3 is TGTGCCAGCTCACCAACCCCGGCGGATGGCTACACCTTC. Its protein is CASSPTPADGYTF.

V and J are TRBV5-4 and TRBJ1-6, with 10 bases matching TRBD1. This CDR3 is 16 amino acids long. The germline V gene has CDR1 SGHNT and CDR2 YYREEE (reference sequence). Trimming cost V 1 base and J 10 bases; bases outside gene matches: 8. In DNA form, the CDR3 reads TGTGCCAGCAGCTTGTCTCCGGGACAGGGGTGGTCACCCCTCCACTTT. The encoded protein is CASSLSPGQGWSPLHF.

The chain recombines TRBV3-1 (or the pseudogene TRBV3-2) with TRBJ1-5; possibly TRBD1 for D (6 bases). V was clipped by 2 bases and J by 7 bases, with 9 bases between them. Germline V gene data show CDR1 as LGHDT and CDR2 as YNNKEL (reference sequence). The CDR3 has 13 residues. The CDR3 DNA reads TGTGCCAGCAGCCAAACGGGGGGCCAGCCCCAGCATTTT. It codes for CASSQTGGQPQHF.

This clone has more than one count but fewer than ten. V is TRBV12-3 or TRBV12-4 and J is TRBJ1-2; D possibly corresponds to TRBD1 (5 bases). The germline V and J ends were trimmed by 4 bases and 8 bases, with 14 bases remaining between them. There are 13 residues in the CDR3. This CDR3 is CASSSPWGGGYTF. The CDR3, as DNA: TGTGCCAGCAGTTCCCCGTGGGGGGGAGGCTACACCTTC.

As concerns this clone: Relative to the germline gene, one junction end is altered; a read error may explain this. This chain joins TRBV27 and TRBJ1-3; D remains unclear. This CDR3 is 13 amino acids long. Germline V gives CDR1 MNHEY, CDR2 SMNVEV (reference sequence). The CDR3 is CASSFSSGDTIYF. CDR3 bases: TGTGCCAGCAGTTTTTCGTCTGGAGACACCATATATTTT.

V and J are TRBV5-1 and TRBJ1-4; D is perhaps TRBD1 (5 bases). Trimming pared 0 bases from V and 6 bases from J, leaving 12 bases between. This CDR3 region has 15 residues. The V gene's germline CDR1 is SGHRS and CDR2 YFSETQ. CDR3 loop: CASSLGAGTHEKLFF. The CDR3 DNA is TGCGCCAGCAGCTTGGGGGCCGGGACTCATGAAAAACTGTTTTTT.

This clone was recorded only once. The J gene is TRBJ2-7, the V gene TRBV6-6, with D hard to call. V was clipped by 5 bases and J by 10 bases, with 15 bases between them. The CDR3 spans 12 residues. CDR1 MNHNY and CDR2 SVGAGI come from the germline V gene (reference sequence). The CDR3 reads CASSKPAQDQYF. CDR3 DNA: TGTGCCAGCAGTAAACCCGCCCAGGATCAGTACTTC.

The V and J genes are TRBV20-1 and TRBJ1-2, with 9 bases fitting TRBD1. Trimming at V came to 3 bases and at J to 0 bases, leaving 5 bases not matched to a gene. The CDR3 extends over 15 amino acids. Germline V lookup: CDR1 DFQATT, CDR2 SNEGSKA (reference sequence). The CDR3 here is CSASLQGASNYGYTF. CDR3 sequence (DNA): TGCAGTGCTAGTTTACAGGGGGCGTCTAACTATGGCTACACCTTC.

This clone was observed a handful of times. The CDR3 sequence is CASSPGVGFLDEQFF. The DNA of the CDR3 is TGCGCCAGCAGCCCAGGGGTGGGGTTCTTGGATGAGCAGTTCTTC. The chain recombines TRBV5-1 with TRBJ2-1, with D perhaps matching TRBD1 (6 bases). Germline V lookup: CDR1 SGHRS, CDR2 YFSETQ. The CDR3 length is 15 residues. The ends were cut back, 4 bases at V and 8 bases at J, with 19 bases in the middle.

CDR3 region: CASSYGQPGYRNYGYTF. As DNA, the CDR3 is TGTGCCAGCAGTTACGGACAGCCAGGCTACCGTAACTATGGCTACACCTTC. The V and J genes are TRBV27 and TRBJ1-2; D perhaps matches TRBD1 (6 bases). Per germline, CDR1 MNHEY and CDR2 SMNVEV (reference sequence). Trimming left V 4 bases short and J 1 base short, with 19 bases between. This CDR3 has 17 residues.

This clone showed up just once. This sequence joins TRBV6-5 and TRBJ1-3; no clear D gene. From germline, CDR1 is MNHEY and CDR2 SVGAGI. The CDR3 is made up of 12 amino acids. Trimming left V 6 bases short and J 0 bases short, with 3 bases between. CDR3 region: CASRASGNTIYF. The CDR3 bases are TGTGCCAGCAGGGCCTCTGGAAACACCATATATTTT.

The chain uses TRBV5-1 and TRBJ1-6; 8 bases are a match to TRBD1. J lost 3 bases, V lost 0 bases, and 2 bases had no gene match. The germline V gene has CDR1 SGHRS and CDR2 YFSETQ. This CDR3 is built from 16 residues. The CDR3 here is CASSLGDRGYNSPLHF. The CDR3 DNA reads TGCGCCAGCAGCTTGGGTGACAGGGGCTATAATTCACCCCTCCACTTT.

This clone was counted a single time. This chain joins TRBV29-1 and TRBJ1-1; D may be TRBD1 (6 bases). The CDR3 runs 13 residues. With 3 bases removed from V and 1 base from J, the gap between germline ends came to 9 bases. Germline values: CDR1 SQVTM, CDR2 ANQGSEA. The CDR3 nucleotides read TGCAGCGTTGAGTCAGGGGCGAACACTGAAGCTTTCTTT. It specifies CSVESGANTEAFF. The variable domain in full, with the rest retrieved from reference TRBV29-1 and TRBJ1-1, is SAVISQKPSRDICQRGTSLTIQCQVDSQVTMMFWYRQQPGQSLTLIATANQGSEATYESGFVIDKFPISRPNLTFSTLTVSNMSPEDSSIYLCSVESGANTEAFFGQGTRLTVV.

The V call is TRBV7-9, the J call TRBJ2-7; the match to TRBD2 covers 14 bases. Trimming at V came to 3 bases and at J to 11 bases, leaving 3 bases not matched to a gene. The length of the CDR3 is 13 residues. CDR1 is SEHNR, CDR2 FQNEAQ, per germline (reference sequence). The CDR3 DNA reads TGTGCCAGCAGCTTGACTAGCGGGGGGGCCGAGTACTTC. Its translation is CASSLTSGGAEYF. Full variable domain (remainder filled in from reference TRBV7-9 and TRBJ2-7): DTGVSQNPRHKITKRGQNVTFRCDPISEHNRLYWYRQTLGQGPEFLTYFQNEAQLEKSRLLSDRFSAERPKGSFSTLEIQRTEQGDSAMYLCASSLTSGGAEYFGPGTRLTVT.

This chain uses TRBV7-3 with TRBJ2-2, with 12 bases fitting TRBD2. Germline trimming cut 0 bases from V and 4 bases from J; bases unmatched to any gene: 9. Germline V gene sequence: CDR1 SGHTA, CDR2 FQGTGA. CDR3 length: 19 residues. The CDR3 reads CASSLTASGGAGPTGELFF. The CDR3 DNA is TGTGCCAGCAGCTTAACTGCTAGCGGGGGGGCCGGTCCCACCGGGGAGCTGTTTTTT.

The chain has TRBV28 and TRBJ1-2; 8 bases match TRBD1. The CDR3 is made up of 16 amino acids. The ends lost 10 bases at V and 5 bases at J; junction bases unmatched: 18. Germline V gene lookup returns CDR1 MDHEN and CDR2 SYDVKM. Here the CDR3 reads CATRTAGGRSGYGYTF. CDR3 nucleotide sequence: TGTGCCACTCGGACGGCAGGGGGCAGAAGTGGGTATGGCTACACCTTC.

The gene calls are TRBV5-1 and TRBJ1-2; D may be TRBD1 (6 bases). Germline CDR1 SGHRS, CDR2 YFSETQ. The CDR3 is made up of 14 amino acids. V lost 4 bases, J lost 1 base, and 11 bases lay in between. The CDR3 region has the DNA TGCGCCAGCAGCCAACAGGGTTATAACTATGGCTACACCTTC. Its protein is CASSQQGYNYGYTF.

This clone has a count of ten or more. This chain links TRBV29-1 with TRBJ1-1, with 7 bases identical to TRBD1. V was pared by 8 bases and J by 2 bases, with 8 bases of the junction left unmatched. CDR3 length equals 13 residues. The germline V gene has CDR1 SQVTM and CDR2 ANQGSEA. CDR3 sequence reads: CSFIRDRNTEAFF. The CDR3 bases are TGCAGCTTCATCCGGGACAGAAACACTGAAGCTTTCTTT.

This clone has just one count. The chain uses TRBV27 and TRBJ1-6, with D possibly TRBD1 on 6 matching bases. Germline-derived CDR1 and CDR2 are MNHEY and SMNVEV (reference sequence). Trimming left V 1 base short and J 5 bases short, with 9 bases between. The CDR3 contains 15 residues. CDR3 amino acids: CASSLFPGDNSPLHF. In nucleotides, the CDR3 is TGTGCCAGCAGTTTATTTCCAGGGGATAATTCACCCCTCCACTTT.